The T cell receptor (beta chain) described here comes from a study of beta chain features in type 1 diabetes. Reverse transcription of all isolated RNA meant that expressed TCRB transcripts were sequenced. Method: immunoSEQ multiplex PCR; TCRdb's copy keeps in-frame clones and lacks some. This table has about 150,000 clones, 11% appearing once. Per germline, CDR1 GTSNPN and CDR2 SVGIG (reference sequence). Trimming removed 2 bases from V and 4 bases from J, with 9 bases in between. This CDR3 is built from 13 residues. This clone was recorded a few times. Specimen: central memory CD4+ T cells from blood. The receptor was isolated from a man in his late teens or twenties in good health. The chain has TRBV30 and TRBJ1-5, with a weak D call TRBD1 (6 bases). The CDR3 nucleotides are TGTGCCTGGAGTTTACAGGGAAATCAGCCCCAGCATTTT. The encoded protein is CAWSLQGNQPQHF.